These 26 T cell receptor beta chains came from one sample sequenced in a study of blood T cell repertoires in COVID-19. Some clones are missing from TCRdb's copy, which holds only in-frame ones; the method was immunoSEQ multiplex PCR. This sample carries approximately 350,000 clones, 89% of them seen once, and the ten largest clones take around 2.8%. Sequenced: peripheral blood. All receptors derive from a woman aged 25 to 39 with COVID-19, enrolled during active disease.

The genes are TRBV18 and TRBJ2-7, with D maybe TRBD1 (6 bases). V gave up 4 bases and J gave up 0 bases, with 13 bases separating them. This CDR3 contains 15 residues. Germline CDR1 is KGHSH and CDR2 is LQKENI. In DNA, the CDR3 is TGTGCCAGCTCACAACAGGGTACCTCCTCCTACGAGCAGTACGTC. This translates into CASSQQGTSSYEQYV.

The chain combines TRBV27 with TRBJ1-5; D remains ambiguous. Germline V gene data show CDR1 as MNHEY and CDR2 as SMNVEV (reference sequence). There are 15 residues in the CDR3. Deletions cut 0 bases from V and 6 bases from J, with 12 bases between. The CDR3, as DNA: TGTGCCAGCAGTTTATCGCCGAGGGCCACTCAGCCCCAGCATTTT. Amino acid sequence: CASSLSPRATQPQHF.

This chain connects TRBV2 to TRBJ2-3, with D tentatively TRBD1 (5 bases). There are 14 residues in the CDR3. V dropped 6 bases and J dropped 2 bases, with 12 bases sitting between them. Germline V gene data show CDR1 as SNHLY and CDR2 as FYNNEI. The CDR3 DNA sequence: TGTGCCAGCAGGCTGACAGTTAACACAGATACGCAGTATTTT. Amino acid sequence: CASRLTVNTDTQYF. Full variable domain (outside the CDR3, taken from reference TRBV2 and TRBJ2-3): EPEVTQTPSHQVTQMGQEVILRCVPISNHLYFYWYRQILGQKVEFLVSFYNNEISEKSEIFDDQFSVERPDGSNFTLKIRSTKLEDSAMYFCASRLTVNTDTQYFGPGTRLTVL.

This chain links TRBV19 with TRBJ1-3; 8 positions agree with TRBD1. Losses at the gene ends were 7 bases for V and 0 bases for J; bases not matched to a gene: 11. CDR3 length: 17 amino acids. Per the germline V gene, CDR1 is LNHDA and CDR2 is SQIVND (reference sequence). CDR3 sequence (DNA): TGTGCCAGTACCGAGACAGGGGCCCTAATCTCTGGAAACACCATATATTTT. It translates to CASTETGALISGNTIYF.

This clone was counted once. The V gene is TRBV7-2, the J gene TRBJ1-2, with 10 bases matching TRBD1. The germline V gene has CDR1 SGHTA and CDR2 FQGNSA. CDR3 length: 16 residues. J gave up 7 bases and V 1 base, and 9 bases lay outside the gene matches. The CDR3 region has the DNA TGTGCCAGCAGCTTAGAGACAGGGGGCGCTTTTTCTGGCTACACCTTC. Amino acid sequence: CASSLETGGAFSGYTF.

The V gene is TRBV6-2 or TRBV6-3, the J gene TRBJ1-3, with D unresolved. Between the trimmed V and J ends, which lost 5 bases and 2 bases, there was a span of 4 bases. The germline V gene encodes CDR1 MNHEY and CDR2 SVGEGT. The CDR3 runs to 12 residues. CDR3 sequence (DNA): TGTGCCAGCAGTCGTCCTGGAAACACCATATATTTT. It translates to CASSRPGNTIYF.

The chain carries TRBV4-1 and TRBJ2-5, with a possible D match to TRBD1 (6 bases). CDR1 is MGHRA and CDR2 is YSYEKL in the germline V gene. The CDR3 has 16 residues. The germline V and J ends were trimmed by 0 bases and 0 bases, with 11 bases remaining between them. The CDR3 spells CASSQERQDDQETQYF. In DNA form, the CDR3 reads TGCGCCAGCAGCCAAGAAAGACAGGATGACCAAGAGACCCAGTACTTC.

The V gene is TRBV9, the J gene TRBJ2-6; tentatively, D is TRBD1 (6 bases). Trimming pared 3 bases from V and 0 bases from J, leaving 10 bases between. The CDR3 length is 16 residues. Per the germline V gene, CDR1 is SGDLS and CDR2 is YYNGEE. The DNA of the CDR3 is TGTGCCAGCAGCGCCCACAGGGTCTCTGGGGCCAACGTCCTGACTTTC. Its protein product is CASSAHRVSGANVLTF.

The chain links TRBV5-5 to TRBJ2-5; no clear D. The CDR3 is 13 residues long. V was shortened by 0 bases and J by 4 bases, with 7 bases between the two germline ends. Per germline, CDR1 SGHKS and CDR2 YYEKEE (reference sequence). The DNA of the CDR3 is TGTGCCAGCAGCTTGGGCTCAGGAGAGACCCAGTACTTC. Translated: CASSLGSGETQYF. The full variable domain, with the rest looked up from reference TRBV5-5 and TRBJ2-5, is DAGVTQSPTHLIKTRGQQVTLRCSPISGHKSVSWYQQVLGQGPQFIFQYYEKEERGRGNFPDRFSARQFPNYSSELNVNALLLGDSALYLCASSLGSGETQYFGPGTRLLVL.

The CDR3 here is CASSLAGNNSPLHF. CDR3 sequence (DNA): TGTGCCAGCAGCTTGGCAGGAAATAATTCACCCCTCCACTTT. The chain carries TRBV5-6 and TRBJ1-6; no firm D call. V shed 0 bases and J shed 5 bases, with 6 bases lying between them. This CDR3 contains 14 residues. CDR1 and CDR2 (germline): SGHDT, YYEEEE.

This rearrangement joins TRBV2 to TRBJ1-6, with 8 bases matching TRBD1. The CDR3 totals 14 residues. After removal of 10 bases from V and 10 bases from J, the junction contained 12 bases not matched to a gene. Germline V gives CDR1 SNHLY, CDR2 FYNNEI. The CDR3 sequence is CATTRETGASPLHF. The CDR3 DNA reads TGTGCCACCACAAGGGAGACAGGGGCCTCACCCCTCCACTTT. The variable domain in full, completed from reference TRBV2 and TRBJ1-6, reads EPEVTQTPSHQVTQMGQEVILRCVPISNHLYFYWYRQILGQKVEFLVSFYNNEISEKSEIFDDQFSVERPDGSNFTLKIRSTKLEDSAMYFCATTRETGASPLHFGNGTRLTVT.

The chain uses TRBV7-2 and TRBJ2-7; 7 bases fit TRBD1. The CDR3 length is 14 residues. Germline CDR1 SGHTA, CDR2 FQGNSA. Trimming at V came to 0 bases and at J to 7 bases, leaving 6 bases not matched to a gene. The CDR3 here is CASSLATGLLEQYV. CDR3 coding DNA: TGTGCCAGCAGCTTAGCGACAGGGTTGTTGGAGCAGTACGTC.

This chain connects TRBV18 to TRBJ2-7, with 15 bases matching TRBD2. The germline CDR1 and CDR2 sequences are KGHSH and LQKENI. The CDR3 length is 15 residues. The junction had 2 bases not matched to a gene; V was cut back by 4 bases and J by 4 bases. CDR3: CASSRTSGGEYEQYF. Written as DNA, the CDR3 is TGTGCCAGCTCACGGACTAGCGGGGGGGAATACGAGCAGTACTTC.

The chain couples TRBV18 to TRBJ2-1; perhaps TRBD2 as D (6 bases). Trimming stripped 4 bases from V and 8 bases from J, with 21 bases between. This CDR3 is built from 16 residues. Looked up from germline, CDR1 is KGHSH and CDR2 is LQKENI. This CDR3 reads CASSRYGASEYDEQFF. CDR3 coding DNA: TGTGCCAGCTCACGATATGGTGCTAGCGAATACGATGAGCAGTTCTTC.

This chain's CDR3 is CASKSSGTGPLWEFF. The CDR3 DNA sequence: TGTGCCAGCAAGAGTTCCGGGACAGGCCCACTTTGGGAGTTCTTC. This chain uses TRBV5-5 with TRBJ2-1; 8 nucleotides agree with TRBD1. The V gene end was trimmed by 6 bases and the J gene end by 14 bases; junction bases not matched to a gene: 19. The CDR3 has 15 amino acids. Germline V gene lookup returns CDR1 SGHKS and CDR2 YYEKEE (reference sequence).

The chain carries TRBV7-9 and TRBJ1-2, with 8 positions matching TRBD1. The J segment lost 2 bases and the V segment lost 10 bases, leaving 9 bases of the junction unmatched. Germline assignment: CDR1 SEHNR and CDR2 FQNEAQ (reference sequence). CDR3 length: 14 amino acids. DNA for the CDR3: TGTGCCACCTCTGGACAGGGTCTGAACTATGGCTACACCTTC. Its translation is CATSGQGLNYGYTF. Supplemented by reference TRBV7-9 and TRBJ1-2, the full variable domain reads DTGVSQNPRHKITKRGQNVTFRCDPISEHNRLYWYRQTLGQGPEFLTYFQNEAQLEKSRLLSDRFSAERPKGSFSTLEIQRTEQGDSAMYLCATSGQGLNYGYTFGSGTRLTVV.

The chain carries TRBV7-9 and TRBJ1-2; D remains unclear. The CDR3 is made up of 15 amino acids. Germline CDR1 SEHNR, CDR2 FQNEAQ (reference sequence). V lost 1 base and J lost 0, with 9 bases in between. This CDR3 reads CASSLVSRSNYGYTF. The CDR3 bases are TGTGCCAGCAGCTTAGTTTCCAGATCTAACTATGGCTACACCTTC. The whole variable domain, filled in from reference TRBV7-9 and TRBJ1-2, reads DTGVSQNPRHKITKRGQNVTFRCDPISEHNRLYWYRQTLGQGPEFLTYFQNEAQLEKSRLLSDRFSAERPKGSFSTLEIQRTEQGDSAMYLCASSLVSRSNYGYTFGSGTRLTVV.

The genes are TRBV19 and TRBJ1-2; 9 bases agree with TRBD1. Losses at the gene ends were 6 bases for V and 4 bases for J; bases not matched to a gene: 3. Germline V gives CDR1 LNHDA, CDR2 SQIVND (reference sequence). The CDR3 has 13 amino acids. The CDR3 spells CASRQTGGYGYTF. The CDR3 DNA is TGTGCCAGTAGGCAGACAGGGGGCTATGGCTACACCTTC.

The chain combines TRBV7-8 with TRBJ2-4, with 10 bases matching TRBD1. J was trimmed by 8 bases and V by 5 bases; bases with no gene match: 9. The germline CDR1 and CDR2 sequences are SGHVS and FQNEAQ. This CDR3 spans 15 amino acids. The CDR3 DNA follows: TGTGCCAGCAGCCGAGGGACAGGGGTTTGGGACATTCAGTACTTC. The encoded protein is CASSRGTGVWDIQYF.

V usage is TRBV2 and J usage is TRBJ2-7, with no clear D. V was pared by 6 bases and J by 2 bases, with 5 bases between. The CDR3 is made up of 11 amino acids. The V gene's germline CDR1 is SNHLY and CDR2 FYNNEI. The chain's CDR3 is CASRAAYEQYF. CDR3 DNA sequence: TGTGCCAGCAGGGCCGCCTACGAGCAGTACTTC. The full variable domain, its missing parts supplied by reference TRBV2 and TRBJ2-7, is EPEVTQTPSHQVTQMGQEVILRCVPISNHLYFYWYRQILGQKVEFLVSFYNNEISEKSEIFDDQFSVERPDGSNFTLKIRSTKLEDSAMYFCASRAAYEQYFGPGTRLTVT.

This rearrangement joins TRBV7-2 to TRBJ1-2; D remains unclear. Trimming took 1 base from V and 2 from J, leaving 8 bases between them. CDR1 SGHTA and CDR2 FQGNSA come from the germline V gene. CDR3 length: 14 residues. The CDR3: CASSLDDTNYGYTF. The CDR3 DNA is TGTGCCAGCAGCTTAGACGACACAAACTATGGCTACACCTTC.

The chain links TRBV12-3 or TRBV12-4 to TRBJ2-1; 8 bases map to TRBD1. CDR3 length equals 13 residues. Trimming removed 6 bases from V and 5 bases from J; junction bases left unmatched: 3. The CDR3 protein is CASRTGVNNEQFF. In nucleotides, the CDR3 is TGTGCCAGCAGGACAGGGGTAAACAATGAGCAGTTCTTC.

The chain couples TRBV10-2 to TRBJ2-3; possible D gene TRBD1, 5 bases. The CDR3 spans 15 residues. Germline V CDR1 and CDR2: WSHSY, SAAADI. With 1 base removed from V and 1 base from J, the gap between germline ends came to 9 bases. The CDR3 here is CASSEYTGRTDTQYF. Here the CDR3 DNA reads TGCGCCAGCAGTGAGTATACAGGACGCACAGATACGCAGTATTTT.

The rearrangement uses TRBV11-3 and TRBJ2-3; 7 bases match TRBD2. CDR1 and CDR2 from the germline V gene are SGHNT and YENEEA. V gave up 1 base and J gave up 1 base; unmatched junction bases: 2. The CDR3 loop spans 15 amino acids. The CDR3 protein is CASSLGDYRTDTQYF. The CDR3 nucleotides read TGTGCCAGCAGCTTAGGGGACTACCGCACAGATACGCAGTATTTT.

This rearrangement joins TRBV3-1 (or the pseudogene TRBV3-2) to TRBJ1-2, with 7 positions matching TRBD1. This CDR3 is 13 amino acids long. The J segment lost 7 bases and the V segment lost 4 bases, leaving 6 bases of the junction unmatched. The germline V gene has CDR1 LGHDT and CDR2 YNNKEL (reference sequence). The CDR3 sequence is CASSPDRARGYTF. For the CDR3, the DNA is TGTGCCAGCAGCCCCGACAGGGCCCGTGGCTACACCTTC.

DNA of the CDR3: TGTGCCAGCAGTGAGGGACAGGGGGTTCTCATCCATACGCAGTATTTT. Amino acids: CASSEGQGVLIHTQYF. The chain is built from TRBV6-1 and TRBJ2-3; 11 positions match TRBD1. Germline V gene lookup returns CDR1 MNHNS and CDR2 SASEGT. There are 16 residues in the CDR3. Trimming cost V 3 bases and J 7 bases; bases outside gene matches: 9.